This T cell receptor (beta chain) stems from a study of T cells in Graves' hyperthyroidism and ophthalmopathy. The CDR3 consists of 12 residues. CDR1 is LNHDA and CDR2 is SQIVND in the germline V gene (reference sequence). V lost 8 bases, J lost 5 bases, and 12 bases lay in between. Amplified TCR beta CDR3 regions came from RNA transcripts. With the HTBI primer set, the TCR CDR3 went through a first round of RT-PCR. TCRdb redid the calling of the multiplex PCR reads with MiXCR, one entry per CDR3 protein. Here the sample spans 600,000 to 650,000 distinct CDR3 sequences, roughly 20% being singletons. This clonotype was found a few times.

Sequencing was performed on blood. The rearrangement links TRBV19 to TRBJ1-2; weak D call: TRBD1 (6 bases). This receptor was identified in a young man with Graves' ophthalmopathy. CDR3 loop: CASVDRRYGYTF. The CDR3 nucleotides are TGTGCCAGTGTCGACAGGCGATATGGCTACACCTTC.